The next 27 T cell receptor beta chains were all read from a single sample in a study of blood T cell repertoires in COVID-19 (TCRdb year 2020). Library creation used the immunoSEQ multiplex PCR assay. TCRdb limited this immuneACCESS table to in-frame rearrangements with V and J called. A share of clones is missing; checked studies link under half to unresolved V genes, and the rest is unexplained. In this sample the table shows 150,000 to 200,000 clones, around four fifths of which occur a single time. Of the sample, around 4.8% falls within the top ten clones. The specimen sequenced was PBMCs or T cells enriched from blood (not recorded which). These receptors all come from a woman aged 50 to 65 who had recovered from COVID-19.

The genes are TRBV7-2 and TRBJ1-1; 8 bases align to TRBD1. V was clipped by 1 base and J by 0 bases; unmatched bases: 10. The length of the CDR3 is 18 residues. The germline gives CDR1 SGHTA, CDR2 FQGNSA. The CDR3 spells CASSLVPQQGGMNTEAFF. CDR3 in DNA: TGTGCCAGCAGCTTAGTTCCCCAACAGGGGGGCATGAACACTGAAGCTTTCTTT.

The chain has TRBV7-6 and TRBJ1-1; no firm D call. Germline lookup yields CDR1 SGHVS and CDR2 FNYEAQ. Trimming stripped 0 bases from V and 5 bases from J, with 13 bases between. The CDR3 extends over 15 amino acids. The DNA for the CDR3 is TGTGCCAGCAGCTTAGCGTTGCCAGGCGAGACTGAAGCTTTCTTT. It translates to CASSLALPGETEAFF.

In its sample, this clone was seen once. The CDR3: CASSRGTSGTQETQYF. The CDR3, as DNA: TGTGCCAGCAGCCGAGGGACTAGCGGGACCCAAGAGACCCAGTACTTC. The gene calls are TRBV3-1 (or the pseudogene TRBV3-2) and TRBJ2-5; 13 bases align to TRBD2. Germline CDR1 LGHDT, CDR2 YNNKEL (reference sequence). The CDR3 is 16 amino acids. Trimming took 4 bases from V and 1 from J; bases not matched to a gene: 3.

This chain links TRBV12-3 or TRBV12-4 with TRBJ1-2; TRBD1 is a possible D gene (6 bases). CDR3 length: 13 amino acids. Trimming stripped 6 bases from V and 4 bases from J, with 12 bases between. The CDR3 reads CASSYRAFYGYTF. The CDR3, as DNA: TGTGCCAGCAGCTACAGGGCTTTCTATGGCTACACCTTC.

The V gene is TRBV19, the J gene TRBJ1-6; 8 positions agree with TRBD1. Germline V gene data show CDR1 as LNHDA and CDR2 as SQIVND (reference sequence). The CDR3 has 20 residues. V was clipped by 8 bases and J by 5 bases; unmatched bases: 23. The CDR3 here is CASGAHGGFQGASDNSPLHF. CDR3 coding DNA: TGTGCCAGTGGAGCGCACGGGGGGTTTCAGGGGGCGTCGGATAATTCACCCCTCCACTTT.

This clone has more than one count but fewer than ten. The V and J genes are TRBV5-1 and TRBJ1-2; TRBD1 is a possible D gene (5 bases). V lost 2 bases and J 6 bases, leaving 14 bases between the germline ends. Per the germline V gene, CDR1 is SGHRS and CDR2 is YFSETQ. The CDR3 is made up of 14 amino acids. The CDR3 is CASSFESGIDGYTF. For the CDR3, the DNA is TGCGCCAGCAGCTTTGAATCAGGGATTGATGGCTACACCTTC.

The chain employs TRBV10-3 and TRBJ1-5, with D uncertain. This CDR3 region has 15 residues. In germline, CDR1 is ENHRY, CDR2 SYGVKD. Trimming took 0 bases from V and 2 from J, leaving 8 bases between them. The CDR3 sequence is CAISESEVGNQPQHF. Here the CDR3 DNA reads TGTGCCATCAGTGAGTCTGAGGTTGGCAATCAGCCCCAGCATTTT.

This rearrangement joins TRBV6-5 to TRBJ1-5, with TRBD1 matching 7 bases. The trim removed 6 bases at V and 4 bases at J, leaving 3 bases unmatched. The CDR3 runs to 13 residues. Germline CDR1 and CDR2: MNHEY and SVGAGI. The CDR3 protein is CASSAGGNQPQHF. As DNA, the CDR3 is TGTGCCAGCAGCGCAGGGGGAAATCAGCCCCAGCATTTT.

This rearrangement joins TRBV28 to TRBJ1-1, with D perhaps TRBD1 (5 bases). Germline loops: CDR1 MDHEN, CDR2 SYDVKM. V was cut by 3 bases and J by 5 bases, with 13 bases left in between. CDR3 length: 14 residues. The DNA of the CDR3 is TGTGCCAGCAGTTTGTCCCAGGGAGGAACTGAAGCTTTCTTT. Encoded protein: CASSLSQGGTEAFF.

Here the CDR3 DNA reads TGTGCCAGCACCTTCGGGACCCAGTACTTC. Protein product: CASTFGTQYF. The chain carries TRBV5-8 and TRBJ2-5, with D unclear. Germline values: CDR1 SGHTS, CDR2 YDEGEE. This CDR3 comprises 10 residues. V lost 6 bases and J 7 bases, leaving 7 bases between the germline ends.

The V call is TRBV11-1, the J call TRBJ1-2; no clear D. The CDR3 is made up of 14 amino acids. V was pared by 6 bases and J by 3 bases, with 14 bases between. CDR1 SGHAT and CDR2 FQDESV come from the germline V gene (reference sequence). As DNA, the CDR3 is TGTGCCAGCAGTTTTATGGGGAGAGACTATGGCTACACCTTC. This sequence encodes CASSFMGRDYGYTF. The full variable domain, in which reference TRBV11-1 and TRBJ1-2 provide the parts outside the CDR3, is EAEVAQSPRYKITEKSQAVAFWCDPISGHATLYWYRQILGQGPELLVQFQDESVVDDSQLPKDRFSAERLKGVDSTLKIQPAELGDSAMYLCASSFMGRDYGYTFGSGTRLTVV.

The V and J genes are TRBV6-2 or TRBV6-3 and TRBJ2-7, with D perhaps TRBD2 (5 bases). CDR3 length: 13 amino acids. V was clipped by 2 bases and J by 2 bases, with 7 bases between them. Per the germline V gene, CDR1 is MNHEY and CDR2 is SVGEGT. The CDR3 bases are TGTGCCAGCAGTTACCCGGGGACCTACGAGCAGTACGTC. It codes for CASSYPGTYEQYV.

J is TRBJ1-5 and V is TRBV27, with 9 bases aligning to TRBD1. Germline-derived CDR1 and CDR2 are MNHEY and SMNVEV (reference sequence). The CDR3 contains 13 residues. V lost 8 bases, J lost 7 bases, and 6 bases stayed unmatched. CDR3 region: CASRGQGGQPQHF. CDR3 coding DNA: TGTGCCAGCCGGGGACAGGGAGGACAGCCCCAGCATTTT.

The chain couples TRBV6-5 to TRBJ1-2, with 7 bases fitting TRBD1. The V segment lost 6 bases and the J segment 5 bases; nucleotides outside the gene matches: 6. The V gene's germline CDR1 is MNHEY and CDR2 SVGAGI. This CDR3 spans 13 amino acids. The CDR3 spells CASSETGRYGYTF. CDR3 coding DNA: TGTGCCAGCAGCGAGACAGGGAGGTATGGCTACACCTTC.

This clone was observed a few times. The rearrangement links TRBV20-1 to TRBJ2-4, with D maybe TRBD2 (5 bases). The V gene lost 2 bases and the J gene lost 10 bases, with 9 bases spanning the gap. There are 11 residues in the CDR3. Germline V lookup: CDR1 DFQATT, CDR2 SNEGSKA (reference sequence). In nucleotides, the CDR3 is TGCAGTGCTAGATCAAGCGGTATTCAGTACTTC. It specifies CSARSSGIQYF.

The CDR3 region has the DNA TGTGCCAGCAGTGAAACCGCCGCAGGTTGGTCTGACTATGGCTACACCTTC. Residues: CASSETAAGWSDYGYTF. This chain connects TRBV6-1 to TRBJ1-2; D not certain. The germline V gene encodes CDR1 MNHNS and CDR2 SASEGT. The CDR3 is 17 amino acids. With 2 bases removed from V and 3 bases from J, the gap between germline ends came to 19 bases.

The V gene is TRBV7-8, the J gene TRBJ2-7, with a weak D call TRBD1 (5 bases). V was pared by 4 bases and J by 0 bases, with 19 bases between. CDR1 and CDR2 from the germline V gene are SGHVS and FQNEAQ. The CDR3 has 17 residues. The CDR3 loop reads CASSSTLTGPSSYEQYV. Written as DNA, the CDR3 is TGTGCCAGCAGCTCCACGCTTACAGGTCCCAGCTCCTACGAGCAGTACGTC.

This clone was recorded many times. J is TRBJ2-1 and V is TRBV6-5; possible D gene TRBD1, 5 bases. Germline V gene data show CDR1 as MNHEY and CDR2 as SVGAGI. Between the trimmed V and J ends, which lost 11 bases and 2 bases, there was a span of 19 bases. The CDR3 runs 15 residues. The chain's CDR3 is CASTWGSGAYNEQFF. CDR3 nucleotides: TGTGCCTCTACATGGGGCTCCGGCGCCTACAATGAGCAGTTCTTC.

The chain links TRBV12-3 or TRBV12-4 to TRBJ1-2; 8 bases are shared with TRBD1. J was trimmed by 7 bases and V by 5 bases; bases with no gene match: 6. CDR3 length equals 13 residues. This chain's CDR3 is CASSPLGQAGYTF. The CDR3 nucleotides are TGTGCCAGCAGTCCCCTGGGACAGGCTGGCTACACCTTC.

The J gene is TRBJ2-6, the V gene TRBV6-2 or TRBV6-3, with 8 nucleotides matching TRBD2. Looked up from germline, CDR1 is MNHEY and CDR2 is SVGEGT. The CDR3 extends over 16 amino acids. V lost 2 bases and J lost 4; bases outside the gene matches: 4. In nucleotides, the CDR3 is TGTGCCAGCAGTTACCTCGGGGGGGTCGGGGCCAACGTCCTGACTTTC. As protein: CASSYLGGVGANVLTF.

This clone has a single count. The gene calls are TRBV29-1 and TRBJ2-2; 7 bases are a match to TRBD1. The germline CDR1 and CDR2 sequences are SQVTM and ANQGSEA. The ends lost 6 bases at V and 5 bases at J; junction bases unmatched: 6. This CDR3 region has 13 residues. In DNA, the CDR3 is TGCAGCGTCCAAACAGGGGAGACCGGGGAGCTGTTTTTT. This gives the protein CSVQTGETGELFF.

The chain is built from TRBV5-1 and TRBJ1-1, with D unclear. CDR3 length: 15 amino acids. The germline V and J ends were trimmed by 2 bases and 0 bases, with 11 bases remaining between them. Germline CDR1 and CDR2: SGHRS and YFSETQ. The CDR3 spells CASSFSAGMNTEAFF. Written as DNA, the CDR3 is TGCGCCAGCAGCTTCAGTGCGGGTATGAACACTGAAGCTTTCTTT.

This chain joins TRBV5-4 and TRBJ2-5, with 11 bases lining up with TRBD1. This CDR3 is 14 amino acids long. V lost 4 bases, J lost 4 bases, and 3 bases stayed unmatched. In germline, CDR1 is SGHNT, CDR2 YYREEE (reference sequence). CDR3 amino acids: CASSRTGGRETQYF. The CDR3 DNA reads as TGTGCCAGCAGCAGGACAGGGGGCAGAGAGACCCAGTACTTC.

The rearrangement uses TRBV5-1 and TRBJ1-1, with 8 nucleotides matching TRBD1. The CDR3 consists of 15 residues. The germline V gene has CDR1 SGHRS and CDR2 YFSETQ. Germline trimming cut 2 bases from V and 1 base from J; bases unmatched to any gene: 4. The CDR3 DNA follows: TGCGCCAGCAGCTTCCCGGACAGGGAGAACACTGAAGCTTTCTTT. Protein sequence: CASSFPDRENTEAFF.

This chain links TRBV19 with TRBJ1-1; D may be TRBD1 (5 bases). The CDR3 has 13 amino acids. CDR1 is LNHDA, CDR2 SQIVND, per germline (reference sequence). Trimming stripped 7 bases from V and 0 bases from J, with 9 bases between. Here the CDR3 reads CASMTALNTEAFF. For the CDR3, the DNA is TGTGCCAGTATGACAGCGTTGAACACTGAAGCTTTCTTT.

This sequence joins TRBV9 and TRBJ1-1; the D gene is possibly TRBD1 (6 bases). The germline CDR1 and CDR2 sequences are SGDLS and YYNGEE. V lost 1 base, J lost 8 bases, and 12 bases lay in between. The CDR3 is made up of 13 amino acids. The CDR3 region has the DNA TGTGCCAGCAGCGTAAATGCGGACAGCGAAGCTTTCTTT. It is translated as CASSVNADSEAFF.

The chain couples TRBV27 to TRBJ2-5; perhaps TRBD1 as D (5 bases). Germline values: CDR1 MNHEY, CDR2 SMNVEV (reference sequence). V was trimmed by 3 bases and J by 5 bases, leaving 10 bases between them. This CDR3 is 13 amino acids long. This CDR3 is CASSFTYRETQYF. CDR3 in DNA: TGTGCCAGCAGTTTTACGTACAGGGAGACCCAGTACTTC.